The 26 T cell receptor beta chains below all came from one sample that was sequenced in a study of blood T cells in healthy people across ages. Next came a second PCR, run for about 6 to 11 cycles, which used a sample-barcoded 5' primer along with a J-beta primer mix. TCRdb re-derived calls from the 5' RACE reads in MiXCR, one entry per CDR3 protein. This repertoire shows more than 800,000 distinct CDR3 sequences, roughly 26% found once; its top ten account for approximately 15%. Sequenced material: blood. The receptors were gathered from a woman of 80 years or more in good health.

V usage is TRBV20-1 and J usage is TRBJ1-2, with 9 bases that match TRBD1. Trimming removed 2 bases from V and 5 bases from J; junction bases left unmatched: 12. CDR3 length: 16 residues. Germline V gene sequence: CDR1 DFQATT, CDR2 SNEGSKA (reference sequence). The CDR3 DNA reads as TGCAGTGCTAGACTTCGGACAGGGGCAGGGTATTATGGCTACACCTTC. Translated: CSARLRTGAGYYGYTF.

This clonotype was detected once. At one of its ends the junction is not consistent with the germline gene, which may arise from a read error. The chain links TRBV12-3 or TRBV12-4 to TRBJ1-1, with D perhaps matching TRBD1 (6 bases). The CDR3 spans 14 residues. CDR3 sequence reads: CAGSQGQPNTEAFF. CDR3 coding DNA: TGTGCCGGCAGCCAGGGACAACCGAACACTGAAGCTTTCTTT.

This clonotype was observed many times. The chain uses TRBV6-6 and TRBJ2-5, with 9 nucleotides matching TRBD2. The V gene end was trimmed by 7 bases and the J gene end by 5 bases; junction bases not matched to a gene: 5. The germline V gene has CDR1 MNHNY and CDR2 SVGAGI (reference sequence). The CDR3 has 13 residues. DNA for the CDR3: TGTGCCAGCATCCCTAGCGGGGAGGAGACCCAGTACTTC. This sequence encodes CASIPSGEETQYF.

At least ten counts were recorded for this clonotype. The V call is TRBV4-1, the J call TRBJ2-3, with a weak D call TRBD2 (6 bases). The germline CDR1 and CDR2 sequences are MGHRA and YSYEKL. This CDR3 contains 15 residues. The V and J ends lost 0 bases and 4 bases respectively, with 11 bases between them. The CDR3 protein is CASSQDGPGADTQYF. For the CDR3, the DNA is TGCGCCAGCAGCCAAGATGGGCCGGGGGCAGATACGCAGTATTTT.

As concerns this clonotype: Here the CDR3 omits its conserved ending phenylalanine or tryptophan, so a read error is the likely source. This chain joins TRBV5-1 and TRBJ1-1; a possible D gene is TRBD1 (5 bases). The CDR3 consists of 14 residues. Germline-derived CDR1 and CDR2 are SGHRS and YFSETQ. The CDR3 bases are TGCGCCAGCAGCTTTGCCCAGGGTGACACGGAAGCTTTCTGT. It codes for CASSFAQGDTEAFC.

A remark on this clonotype: The germline gene is not matched at one end of the junction; a read error may be the cause. DNA for the CDR3: TGTGCCAGCAGTAAGGGGGCAGGGAATCAGCCCCGGCATTTT. Its protein is CASSKGAGNQPRHF. The chain links TRBV3-1 to TRBJ1-5, with TRBD1 matching 7 bases. This CDR3 is 14 amino acids long. Germline V gives CDR1 LGHDT, CDR2 YNNKEL (reference sequence). Complete variable domain (other parts from reference TRBV3-1 and TRBJ1-5): DTAVSQTPKYLVTQMGNDKSIKCEQNLGHDTMYWYKQDSKKFLKIMFSYNNKELIINETVPNRFSPKSPDKAHLNLHINSLELGDSAVYFCASSKGAGNQPRHFGDGTRLSIL.

This clonotype came up many times. The chain couples TRBV6-5 to TRBJ2-6; D is perhaps TRBD1 (5 bases). Germline V CDR1 and CDR2: MNHEY, SVGAGI. This CDR3 is built from 17 residues. V lost 2 bases to trimming and J lost 1 base, with 12 bases between them. CDR3 nucleotide sequence: TGTGCCAGCAGTTACCTTGACAGTTATTCTGGGGCCAACGTCCTGACTTTC. As protein: CASSYLDSYSGANVLTF.

In its sample, this clonotype was seen a few times. The V gene is TRBV18, the J gene TRBJ1-1, with unresolved D. Germline V lookup: CDR1 KGHSH, CDR2 LQKENI. The CDR3 sequence is 16 residues long. The V gene lost 0 bases and the J gene lost 6 bases, with 17 bases spanning the gap. Written as DNA, the CDR3 is TGTGCCAGCTCACCACCGAGGGCCTCTGGAGCGGCTGAAGCTTTCTTT. Translated: CASSPPRASGAAEAFF.

This clonotype was counted many times. This chain joins TRBV28 and TRBJ2-7; perhaps D is TRBD1 or TRBD2 (6 bases each). The germline V gene has CDR1 MDHEN and CDR2 SYDVKM. V lost 6 bases and J 4 bases, leaving 16 bases between the germline ends. The CDR3 extends over 14 amino acids. For the CDR3, the DNA is TGTGCCAGCAGGACCCCGGGGGCGCGGTACGAGCAGTACTTC. This sequence encodes CASRTPGARYEQYF.

The chain couples TRBV2 to TRBJ1-5; 10 bases align to TRBD1. This CDR3 has 17 residues. With V trimmed by 0 bases and J by 1 base, 3 bases remained unmatched. From germline, CDR1 is SNHLY and CDR2 FYNNEI. The CDR3 loop reads CASSEALGQGSNQPQHF. CDR3 nucleotide sequence: TGTGCCAGCAGTGAAGCTTTGGGACAGGGGAGCAATCAGCCCCAGCATTTT.

Note on this clonotype: A much larger clonotype is one base distant, so this may be a read error. This chain joins TRBV6-1 and TRBJ2-1; 10 bases fit TRBD2. The CDR3 is made up of 17 amino acids. Germline lookup yields CDR1 MNHNS and CDR2 SASEGT. The CDR3 coding sequence is TGTGCCGGCAGTAGTTCGCTAAGGAGCGGGGGGGCCAATGAGCAGTTCTTC. It encodes CAGSSSLRSGGANEQFF.

This clonotype has just a few counts. The chain couples TRBV20-1 to TRBJ1-6; no firm D call. Germline V lookup: CDR1 DFQATT, CDR2 SNEGSKA (reference sequence). Trimming took off 6 bases at V and 7 bases at J, with 13 bases between the two ends. The CDR3 consists of 13 residues. The CDR3 bases are TGCAGTGCCCCGGAGGGTTTGAATTCACCCCTCCACTTT. Its protein is CSAPEGLNSPLHF.

This clonotype has at least ten counts. The chain has TRBV7-2 and TRBJ1-2; 9 nucleotides align to TRBD1. CDR3 length: 15 amino acids. Germline CDR1 and CDR2: SGHTA and FQGNSA. Trimming took 3 bases from V and 7 from J; bases not matched to a gene: 9. This CDR3 reads CASSFAGQGFRGYTF. The CDR3 bases are TGTGCCAGCAGCTTCGCGGGACAGGGATTTCGTGGCTACACCTTC.

In this sample, this clonotype turned up many times. V gene TRBV10-3 combines with J gene TRBJ1-6; the D is unclear. The CDR3 covers 15 residues. CDR1 and CDR2 from the germline V gene are ENHRY and SYGVKD. V was trimmed by 2 bases and J by 6 bases, leaving 11 bases between them. In DNA, the CDR3 is TGTGCCATCAGTGAGGAGTCTACTCCTAATTCACCCCTCCACTTT. It encodes CAISEESTPNSPLHF.

This clonotype was counted once. This clone may be a read error of a much larger clone one base away. Since the CDR3 does not end with the conserved phenylalanine or tryptophan, this likely comes from a read error. CDR3 protein: CASSLKDGLYHEQYL. The CDR3 DNA reads as TGTGCCAGCAGCTTGAAGGACGGACTTTACCACGAGCAGTACTTA. V is TRBV7-9 and J is TRBJ2-5; weak D call: TRBD2 (5 bases). TRBJ2-7 matches the DNA end more closely, so the J call is doubtful. The CDR3 runs to 15 residues. The germline V gene encodes CDR1 SEHNR and CDR2 FQNEAQ (reference sequence).

This clonotype was seen ten or more times. The chain couples TRBV20-1 to TRBJ1-2; 7 bases align to TRBD1. Germline lookup yields CDR1 DFQATT and CDR2 SNEGSKA (reference sequence). This CDR3 has 13 residues. J was trimmed by 7 bases and V by 3 bases; bases with no gene match: 8. The CDR3 DNA sequence: TGCAGTGCTAGCCAACAGGGGATTTCTGGCTACACCTTC. Its translation: CSASQQGISGYTF.

As to this clonotype: Here the CDR3 omits its conserved ending phenylalanine or tryptophan, so a read error is the likely source. The J gene is TRBJ1-2, the V gene TRBV7-2; no definite D call. Trimming removed 1 base from V and 3 bases from J, with 9 bases in between. Per the germline V gene, CDR1 is SGHTA and CDR2 is FQGNSA. This CDR3 contains 14 residues. The CDR3 DNA is TGTGCCAGCAGCTTAGGTGGCAACTACTATGGCTACACCTCC. It yields the protein CASSLGGNYYGYTS.

In its sample, this clonotype was seen a few times. The chain has TRBV5-1 and TRBJ1-1; D gene ambiguous. CDR3 length equals 15 residues. CDR1 is SGHRS, CDR2 YFSETQ, per germline. V was trimmed by 5 bases and J by 2 bases, leaving 16 bases between them. The CDR3 is CASRPQPQANTEAFF. The DNA of the CDR3 is TGCGCCAGCAGGCCGCAACCCCAGGCTAACACTGAAGCTTTCTTT.

V is TRBV4-1 and J is TRBJ1-2; D might be TRBD1 (5 bases). The V gene lost 0 bases and the J gene lost 4 bases, with 12 bases spanning the gap. This CDR3 has 15 residues. CDR1 is MGHRA, CDR2 YSYEKL, per germline. In DNA form, the CDR3 reads TGCGCCAGCAGCCAAGACCGGCGGACAAGCTATGGCTACACCTTC. Its translation is CASSQDRRTSYGYTF.

The V gene is TRBV11-3, the J gene TRBJ2-5; D not resolved. V lost 5 bases, J lost 7 bases, and 20 bases lay in between. The CDR3 runs to 15 residues. CDR1 SGHNT and CDR2 YENEEA come from the germline V gene. CDR3 bases: TGTGCCAGCAGCAGCAAGGCTGGCGGCCAGTGGACCCAGTACTTC. It specifies CASSSKAGGQWTQYF.

The CDR3 region has the DNA TGTGCCAGCAGCTTCCTTCTCGGAGGAACTGAAGCTTTCTTT. Protein: CASSFLLGGTEAFF. V and J are TRBV5-5 and TRBJ1-1; no definite D call. The V and J ends lost 2 bases and 5 bases respectively, with 13 bases between them. The CDR3 consists of 14 residues. Germline V gene data show CDR1 as SGHKS and CDR2 as YYEKEE (reference sequence).

As to this clonotype: Possible read error: a much larger clone is one base away. The rearrangement uses TRBV7-2 and TRBJ2-7; D gene unclear. Germline values: CDR1 SGHTA, CDR2 FQGNSA. This CDR3 region has 13 residues. Deletions cut 2 bases from V and 3 bases from J, with 8 bases between. The CDR3 nucleotides read TGTGCCAGCAGCTTATTACCGGGCTACGAGCAGTACTTC. Translated: CASSLLPGYEQYF.

In this sample, this clonotype turned up once. The chain is built from TRBV6-4 and TRBJ2-1; 9 nucleotides match TRBD1. The DNA end lines up better with TRBJ2-7; the J call may be wrong. This CDR3 is 14 amino acids long. Germline CDR1 and CDR2: MRHNA and SNTAGT. The CDR3 sequence: CASSAGTGLNEQYF. The CDR3 coding sequence is TGTGCCAGTTCTGCCGGGACAGGGCTGAATGAGCAGTACTTC.

The chain couples TRBV6-2 or TRBV6-3 to TRBJ1-1; D call uncertain. Trimming pared 5 bases from V and 5 bases from J, leaving 21 bases between. Germline V gene lookup returns CDR1 MNHEY and CDR2 SVGEGT. The CDR3 consists of 16 residues. CDR3: CASSQRKQLRKTEAFF. In nucleotides, the CDR3 is TGTGCCAGCAGTCAACGGAAACAGTTGAGGAAGACTGAAGCTTTCTTT.

A word on this clonotype: The germline gene is not matched at one end of the junction; a read error may be the cause. The chain has TRBV28 and TRBJ2-5, with 7 bases fitting TRBD2. Germline CDR1 is MDHEN and CDR2 is SYDVKM. CDR3 size: 16 residues. CDR3 sequence: CAGSLRGAGVQETQYF. The CDR3 coding sequence is TGTGCCGGCAGTTTGCGTGGGGCGGGGGTCCAAGAGACCCAGTACTTC.

This sequence joins TRBV28 and TRBJ2-1; possibly TRBD1 or TRBD2 for D (5 bases each). Germline lookup yields CDR1 MDHEN and CDR2 SYDVKM. Deletions cut 6 bases from V and 8 bases from J, with 17 bases between. The CDR3 length is 14 residues. CDR3 in amino acids: CASRPGPSRDEQFF. CDR3 coding DNA: TGTGCCAGCAGACCAGGGCCTAGCAGAGATGAGCAGTTCTTC.